This TCR beta chain was found in a study of T cell responses to AZD1222 COVID-19 vaccine. Study details: Timing groups of about 4 and about 12 weeks for second doses were pooled.

The ends were cut back, 2 bases at V and 4 bases at J, with 17 bases in the middle. The CDR3 totals 16 residues. Germline assignment: CDR1 SGHTA and CDR2 FQGNSA. Produced via immunoSEQ multiplex PCR; TCRdb's table is partial and in-frame only. The sample holds around 89,000 clones, approximately 84% seen once. This clone was observed a few times. The chain carries TRBV7-2 and TRBJ1-1; D is unresolved. The source is an adult in good health. The material was peripheral blood, obtained on day 0 of AZD1222 vaccination. CDR3 amino acids: CASSLKLVGPGTEAFF. DNA for the CDR3: TGTGCCAGCAGCTTAAAGCTGGTGGGCCCGGGCACTGAAGCTTTCTTT.